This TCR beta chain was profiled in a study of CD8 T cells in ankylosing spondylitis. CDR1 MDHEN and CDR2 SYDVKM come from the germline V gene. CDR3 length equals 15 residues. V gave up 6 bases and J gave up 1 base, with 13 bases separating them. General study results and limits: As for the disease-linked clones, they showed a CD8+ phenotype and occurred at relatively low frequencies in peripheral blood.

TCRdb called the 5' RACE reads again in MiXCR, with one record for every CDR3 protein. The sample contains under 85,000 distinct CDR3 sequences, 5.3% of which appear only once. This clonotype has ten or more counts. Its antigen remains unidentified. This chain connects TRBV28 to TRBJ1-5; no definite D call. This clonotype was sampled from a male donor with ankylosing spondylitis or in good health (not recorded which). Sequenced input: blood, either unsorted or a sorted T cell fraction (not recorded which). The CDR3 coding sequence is TGTGCCAGCAGGCCCGGTTCCGTGAGCAATCAGCCCCAGCATTTT. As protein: CASRPGSVSNQPQHF.